The T cell receptor beta chain described here comes from a study of Ad26.COV2.S vaccination and SARS-CoV-2 variants. General observations from the study: Responses of spike-specific T cells (both CD8+ and CD4+) reportedly showed substantial breadth after vaccination. Quantification of TCR breadth and depth may have yielded underestimates of total T cell responses. Higher spike-specific TCR breadth was found in vaccine recipients than in placebo recipients. For non-spike TCRs, breadth in vaccine recipients resembled that in placebo recipients.

This CDR3 is 15 amino acids long. The V end was cut by 0 bases, the J end by 4 bases, with 12 bases between. Germline lookup yields CDR1 KGHSH and CDR2 LQKENI. Generated by immunoSEQ multiplex PCR, the TCRdb table keeps only in-frame clones and is missing some. This sample carries roughly 92,000 clones, more than 70% of them seen once, and the ten largest clones take around a sixth. Points on this clone: Its target is not known.

The clonotype comes from a human donor who had recovered from COVID-19. The sample here was peripheral blood, taken after recovery from COVID-19. The chain links TRBV18 to TRBJ1-1; D gene ambiguous. The CDR3 is CASSPPFRAGTEAFF. Here the CDR3 DNA reads TGTGCCAGCTCACCACCGTTCCGGGCGGGCACTGAAGCTTTCTTT. Supplemented by reference TRBV18 and TRBJ1-1, the full variable domain reads NAGVMQNPRHLVRRRGQEARLRCSPMKGHSHVYWYRQLPEEGLKFMVYLQKENIIDESGMPKERFSAEFPKEGPSILRIQQVVRGDSAAYFCASSPPFRAGTEAFFGQGTRLTVV.